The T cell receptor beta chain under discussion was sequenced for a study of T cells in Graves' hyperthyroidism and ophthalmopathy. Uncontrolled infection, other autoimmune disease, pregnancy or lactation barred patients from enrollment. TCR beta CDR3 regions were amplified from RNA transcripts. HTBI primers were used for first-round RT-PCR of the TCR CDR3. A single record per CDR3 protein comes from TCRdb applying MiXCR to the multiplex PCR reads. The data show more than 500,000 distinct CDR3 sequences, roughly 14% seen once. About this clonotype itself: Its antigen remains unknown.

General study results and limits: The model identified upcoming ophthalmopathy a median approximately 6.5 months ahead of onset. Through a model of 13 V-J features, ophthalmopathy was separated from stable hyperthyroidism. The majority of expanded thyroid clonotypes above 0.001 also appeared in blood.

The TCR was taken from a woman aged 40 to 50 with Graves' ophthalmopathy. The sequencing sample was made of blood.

The CDR3 protein is CSAEERLSSYEQYF. The CDR3 bases are TGCAGCGCCGAGGAGAGACTGTCCTCCTACGAGCAGTACTTC. The chain has TRBV20-1 and TRBJ2-7; D gene ambiguous. Germline V gene lookup returns CDR1 DFQATT and CDR2 SNEGSKA (reference sequence). This CDR3 has 14 amino acids.